The source of this TCR beta chain is a study of blood T cell repertoires in COVID-19. Whole-study context: COVID-19 samples from acute and convalescent phases originated in the United States, Italy and Spain.

CDR1 SGDLS and CDR2 YYNGEE come from the germline V gene. The CDR3 is 16 residues long. Trimming removed 3 bases from V and 0 bases from J; junction bases left unmatched: 5. Clones were read by immunoSEQ multiplex PCR, and TCRdb kept only the in-frame ones, dropping some. This sample has some 320,000 clones, with roughly nine tenths found just once. The chain links TRBV9 to TRBJ2-3, with 9 positions matching TRBD2. The TCR was taken from a man between 60 and 75 years old who had recovered from COVID-19. Sequenced input: PBMCs or T cells enriched from blood (not recorded which). CDR3 in amino acids: CASSASGTTSTDTQYF. CDR3 coding DNA: TGTGCCAGCAGCGCTAGCGGGACTACTAGCACAGATACGCAGTATTTT.